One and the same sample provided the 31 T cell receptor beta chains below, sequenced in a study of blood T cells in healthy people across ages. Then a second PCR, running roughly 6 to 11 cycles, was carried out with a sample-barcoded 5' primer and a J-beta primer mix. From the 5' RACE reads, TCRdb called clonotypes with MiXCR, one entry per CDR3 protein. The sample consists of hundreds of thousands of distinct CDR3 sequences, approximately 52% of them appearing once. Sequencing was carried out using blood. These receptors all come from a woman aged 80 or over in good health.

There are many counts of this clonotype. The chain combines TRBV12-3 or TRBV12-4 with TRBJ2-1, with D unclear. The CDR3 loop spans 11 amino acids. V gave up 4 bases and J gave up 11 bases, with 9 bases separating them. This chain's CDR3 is CASSYGPKQFF. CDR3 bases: TGTGCCAGCAGTTACGGACCTAAGCAGTTCTTC.

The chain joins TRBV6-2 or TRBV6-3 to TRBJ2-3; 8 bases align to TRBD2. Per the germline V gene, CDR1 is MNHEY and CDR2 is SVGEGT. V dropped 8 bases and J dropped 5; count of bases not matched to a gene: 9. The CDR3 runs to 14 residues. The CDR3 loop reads CASLAAGAGDTQYF. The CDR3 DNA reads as TGTGCCAGCCTGGCAGCGGGAGCGGGAGATACGCAGTATTTT.

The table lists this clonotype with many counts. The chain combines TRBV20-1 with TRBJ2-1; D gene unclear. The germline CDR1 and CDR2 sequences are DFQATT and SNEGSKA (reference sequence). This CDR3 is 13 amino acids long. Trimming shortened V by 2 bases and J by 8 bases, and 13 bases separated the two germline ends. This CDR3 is CSARWVSRHEQFF. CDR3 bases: TGCAGTGCTAGATGGGTTAGCCGGCATGAGCAGTTCTTC.

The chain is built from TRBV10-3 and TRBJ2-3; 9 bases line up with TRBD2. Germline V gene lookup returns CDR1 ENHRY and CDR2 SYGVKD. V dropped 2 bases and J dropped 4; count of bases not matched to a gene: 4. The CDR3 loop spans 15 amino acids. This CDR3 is CAISEASGVPDTQYF. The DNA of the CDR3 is TGTGCCATCAGTGAGGCTAGCGGGGTGCCAGATACGCAGTATTTT.

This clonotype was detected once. This CDR3 reads CASSQNRLFTDTQYF. The CDR3 DNA is TGCGCCAGCAGCCAGAACCGACTATTCACAGATACGCAGTATTTT. V usage is TRBV4-3 and J usage is TRBJ2-3; a weak D match, TRBD2 (5 bases). The germline V and J ends were trimmed by 3 bases and 2 bases, with 12 bases remaining between them. Per the germline V gene, CDR1 is LGHNA and CDR2 is YSLEER. The CDR3 totals 15 residues.

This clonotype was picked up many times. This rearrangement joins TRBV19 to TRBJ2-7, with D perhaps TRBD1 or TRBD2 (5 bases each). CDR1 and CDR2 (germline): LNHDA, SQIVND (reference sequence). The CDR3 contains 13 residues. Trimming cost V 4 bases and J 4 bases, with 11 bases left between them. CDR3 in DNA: TGTGCCAGTAGTACCGGGACCAATTACGAGCAGTACTTC. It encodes CASSTGTNYEQYF.

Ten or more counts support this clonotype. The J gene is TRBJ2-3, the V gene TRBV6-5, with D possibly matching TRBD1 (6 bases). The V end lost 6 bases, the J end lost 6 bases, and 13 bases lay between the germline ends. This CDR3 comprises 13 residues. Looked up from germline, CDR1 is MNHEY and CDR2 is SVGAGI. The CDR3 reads CASSRRDTDTQYF. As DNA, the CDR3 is TGTGCCAGCAGCCGCCGGGACACCGATACGCAGTATTTT.

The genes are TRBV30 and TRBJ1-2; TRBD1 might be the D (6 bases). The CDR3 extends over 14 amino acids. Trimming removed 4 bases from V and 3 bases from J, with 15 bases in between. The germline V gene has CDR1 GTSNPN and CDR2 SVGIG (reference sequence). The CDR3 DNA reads TGTGCCTGGACTTACGGGGGCTCTTACTATGGCTACACCTTC. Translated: CAWTYGGSYYGYTF.

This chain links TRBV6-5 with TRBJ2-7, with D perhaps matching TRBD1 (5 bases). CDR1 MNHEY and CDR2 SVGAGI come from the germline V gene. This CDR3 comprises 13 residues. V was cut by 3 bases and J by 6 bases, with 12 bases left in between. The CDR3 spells CASSYQGWGEQYF. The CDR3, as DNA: TGTGCCAGCAGTTATCAGGGCTGGGGCGAGCAGTACTTC.

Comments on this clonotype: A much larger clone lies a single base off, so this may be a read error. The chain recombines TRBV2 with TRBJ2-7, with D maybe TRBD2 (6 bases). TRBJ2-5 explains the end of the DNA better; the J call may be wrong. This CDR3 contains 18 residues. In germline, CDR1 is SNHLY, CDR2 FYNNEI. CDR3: CASNRFGVGDGGKETQYF. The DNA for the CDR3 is TGTGCCAGCAATCGGTTTGGAGTCGGAGACGGGGGAAAAGAGACCCAGTACTTC.

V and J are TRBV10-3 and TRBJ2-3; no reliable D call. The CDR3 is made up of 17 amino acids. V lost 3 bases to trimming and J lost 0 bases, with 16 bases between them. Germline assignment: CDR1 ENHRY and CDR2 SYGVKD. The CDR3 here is CAISDLDQPSSTDTQYF. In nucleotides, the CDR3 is TGTGCCATCAGTGATTTAGACCAACCCTCTAGCACAGATACGCAGTATTTT.

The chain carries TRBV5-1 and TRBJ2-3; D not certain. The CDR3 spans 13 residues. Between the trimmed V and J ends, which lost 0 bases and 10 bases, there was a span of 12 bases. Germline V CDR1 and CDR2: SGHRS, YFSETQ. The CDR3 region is CASSLEATTPQYF. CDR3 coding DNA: TGCGCCAGCAGCTTGGAGGCTACCACCCCGCAGTATTTT.

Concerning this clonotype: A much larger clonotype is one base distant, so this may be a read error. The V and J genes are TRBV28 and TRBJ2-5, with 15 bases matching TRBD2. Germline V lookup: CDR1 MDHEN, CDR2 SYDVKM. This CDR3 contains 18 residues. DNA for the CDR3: TGTGCCAGCAGTTCCGGGACTAGCGGGAGGAAGTTCCAAAAGACCCAGTACTTC. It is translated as CASSSGTSGRKFQKTQYF.

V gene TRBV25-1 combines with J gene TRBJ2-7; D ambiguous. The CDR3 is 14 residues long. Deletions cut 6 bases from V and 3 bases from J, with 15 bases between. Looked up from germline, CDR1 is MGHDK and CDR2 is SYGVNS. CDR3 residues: CASSPGSLIYEQYF. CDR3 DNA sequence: TGTGCCAGCAGCCCCGGGTCGTTAATCTACGAGCAGTACTTC.

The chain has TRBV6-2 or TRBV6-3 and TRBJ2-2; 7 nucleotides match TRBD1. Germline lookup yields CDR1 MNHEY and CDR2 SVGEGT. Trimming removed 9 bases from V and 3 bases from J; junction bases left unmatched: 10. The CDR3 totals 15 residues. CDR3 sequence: CASRFRGLHTGELFF. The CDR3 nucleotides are TGTGCCAGTAGGTTTAGGGGGCTGCACACCGGGGAGCTGTTTTTT.

In DNA, the CDR3 is TGTGCCAGCAGCACCCGCAGACTATCAGCAGATACGCAGTATTTT. The encoded protein is CASSTRRLSADTQYF. The V call is TRBV7-2, the J call TRBJ2-3; possibly TRBD2 for D (5 bases). CDR1 is SGHTA, CDR2 FQGNSA, per germline. The CDR3 contains 15 residues. V was clipped by 5 bases and J by 4 bases, with 16 bases between them.

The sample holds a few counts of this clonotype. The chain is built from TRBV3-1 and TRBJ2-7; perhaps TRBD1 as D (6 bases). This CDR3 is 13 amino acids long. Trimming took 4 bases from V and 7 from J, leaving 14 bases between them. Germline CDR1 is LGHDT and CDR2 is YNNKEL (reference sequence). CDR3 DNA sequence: TGTGCCAGCAGCCGAGGACAGCCTAATGAGCAGTACTTC. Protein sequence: CASSRGQPNEQYF.

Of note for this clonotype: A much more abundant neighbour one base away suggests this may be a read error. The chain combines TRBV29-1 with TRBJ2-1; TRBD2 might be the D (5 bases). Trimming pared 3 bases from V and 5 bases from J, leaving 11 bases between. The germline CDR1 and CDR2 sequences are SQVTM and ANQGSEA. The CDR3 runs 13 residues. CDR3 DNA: TGCAGCGTTGAGAGAGCGGCTGACAATGAGCAGTTCTTC. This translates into CSVERAADNEQFF.

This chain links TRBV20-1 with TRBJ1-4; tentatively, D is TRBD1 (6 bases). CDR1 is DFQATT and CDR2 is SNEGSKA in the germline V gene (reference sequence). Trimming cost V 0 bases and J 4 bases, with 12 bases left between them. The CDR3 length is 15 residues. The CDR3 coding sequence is TGCAGTGCTAGAGATCCGGGACACCATAATGAAAAACTGTTTTTT. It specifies CSARDPGHHNEKLFF.

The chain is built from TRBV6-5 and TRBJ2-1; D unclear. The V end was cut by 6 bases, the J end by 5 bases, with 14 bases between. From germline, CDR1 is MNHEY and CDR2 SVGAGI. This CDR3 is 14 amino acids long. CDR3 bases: TGTGCCAGCAGCCAGGACGGAAGGGACAATGAGCAGTTCTTC. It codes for CASSQDGRDNEQFF.

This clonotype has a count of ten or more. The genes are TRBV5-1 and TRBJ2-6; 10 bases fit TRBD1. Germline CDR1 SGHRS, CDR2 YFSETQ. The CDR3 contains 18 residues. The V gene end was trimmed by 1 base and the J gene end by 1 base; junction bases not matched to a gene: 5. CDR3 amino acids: CASSLQGQGISGANVLTF. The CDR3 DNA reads TGCGCCAGCAGCTTGCAGGGACAGGGGATTTCTGGGGCCAACGTCCTGACTTTC. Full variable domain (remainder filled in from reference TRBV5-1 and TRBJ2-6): KAGVTQTPRYLIKTRGQQVTLSCSPISGHRSVSWYQQTPGQGLQFLFEYFSETQRNKGNFPGRFSGRQFSNSRSEMNVSTLELGDSALYLCASSLQGQGISGANVLTFGAGSRLTVL.

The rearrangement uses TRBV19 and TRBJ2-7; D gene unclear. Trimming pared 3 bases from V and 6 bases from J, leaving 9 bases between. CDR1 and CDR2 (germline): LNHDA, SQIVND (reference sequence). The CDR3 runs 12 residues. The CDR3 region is CASSIWGSEQYF. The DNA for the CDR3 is TGTGCCAGTAGTATCTGGGGTAGCGAGCAGTACTTC.

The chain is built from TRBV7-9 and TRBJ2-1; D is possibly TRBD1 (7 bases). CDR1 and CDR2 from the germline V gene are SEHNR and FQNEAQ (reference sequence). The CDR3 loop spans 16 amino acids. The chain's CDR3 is CVCSFAGGTGFNEQFF. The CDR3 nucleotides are TGTGTCTGCAGCTTTGCAGGGGGGACGGGTTTCAATGAGCAGTTCTTC.

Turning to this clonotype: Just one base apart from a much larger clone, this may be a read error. The CDR3 bases are TGTGCCAGCAGCTTAGAAGGGGTTAACTATGGCTACACCTTC. Protein sequence: CASSLEGVNYGYTF. The V gene is TRBV7-9, the J gene TRBJ1-2; a possible D gene is TRBD1 (5 bases). The CDR3 runs 14 residues. The germline V and J ends were trimmed by 1 base and 1 base, with 7 bases remaining between them. Germline V gives CDR1 SEHNR, CDR2 FQNEAQ (reference sequence).

CDR3 in amino acids: CSVDGDRSTDTQYF. The CDR3 DNA follows: TGCAGCGTTGACGGGGACAGAAGCACAGATACGCAGTATTTT. This chain links TRBV29-1 with TRBJ2-3, with 7 bases lining up with TRBD1. V trimming: 3 bases; J trimming: 0 bases; junction bases outside the gene matches: 3. Germline V gives CDR1 SQVTM, CDR2 ANQGSEA. This CDR3 region has 14 residues.

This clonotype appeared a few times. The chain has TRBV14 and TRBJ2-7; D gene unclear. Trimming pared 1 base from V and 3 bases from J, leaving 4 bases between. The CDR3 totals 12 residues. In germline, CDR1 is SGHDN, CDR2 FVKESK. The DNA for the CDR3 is TGTGCCAGCAGCCAAGCGAACTACGAGCAGTACTTC. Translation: CASSQANYEQYF.

The CDR3 DNA follows: TGTGCCAGCAGTTTATCAGGGCCCAGCTCCTACGAGCAGTACTTC. It is translated as CASSLSGPSSYEQYF. This sequence joins TRBV27 and TRBJ2-7; no clear D. Germline CDR1 reads MNHEY; CDR2 reads SMNVEV (reference sequence). The CDR3 contains 15 residues. The V end lost 0 bases, the J end lost 0 bases, and 9 bases lay between the germline ends.

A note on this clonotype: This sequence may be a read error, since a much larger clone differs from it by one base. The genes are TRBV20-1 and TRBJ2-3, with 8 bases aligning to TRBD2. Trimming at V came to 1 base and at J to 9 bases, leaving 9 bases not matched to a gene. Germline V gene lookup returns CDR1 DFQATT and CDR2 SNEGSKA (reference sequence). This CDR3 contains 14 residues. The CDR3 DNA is TGCAGTGCTAGAGCGGGAGGGCCCTCCGAGACGCAGTATTTT. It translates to CSARAGGPSETQYF.

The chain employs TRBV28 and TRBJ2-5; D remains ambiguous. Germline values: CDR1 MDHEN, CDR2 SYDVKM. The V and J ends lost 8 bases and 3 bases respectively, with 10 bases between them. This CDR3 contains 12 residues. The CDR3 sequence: CASGRQKETQYF. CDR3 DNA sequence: TGTGCCAGCGGACGGCAGAAAGAGACCCAGTACTTC.

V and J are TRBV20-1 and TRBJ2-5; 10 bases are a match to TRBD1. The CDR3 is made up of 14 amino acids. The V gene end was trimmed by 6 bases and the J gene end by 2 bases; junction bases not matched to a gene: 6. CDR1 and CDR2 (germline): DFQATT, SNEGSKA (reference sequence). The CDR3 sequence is CSARTGGGQETQYF. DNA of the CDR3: TGCAGTGCCCGGACAGGGGGTGGGCAAGAGACCCAGTACTTC.

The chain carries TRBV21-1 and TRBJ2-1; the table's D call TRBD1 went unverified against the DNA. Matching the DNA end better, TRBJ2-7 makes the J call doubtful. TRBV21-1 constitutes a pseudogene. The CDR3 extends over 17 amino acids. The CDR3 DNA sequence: TGTGCCAGCAGCAAAGAGGCCCCGTCGGGCCCCTACAATGAGCAGTACTTC. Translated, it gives CASSKEAPSGPYNEQYF.